What follows are 5 T cell receptor beta chains derived from one specimen sequenced in a study of blood T cell repertoires in COVID-19. Here immunoSEQ multiplex PCR was the method, and the copy in TCRdb shows in-frame clones only, minus some. The profile shows about 160,000 clones, about 86% of them singletons. Sequenced material: peripheral blood. These receptors originate from a man between 65 and 85 years old with acute or convalescent COVID-19.

The chain has TRBV28 and TRBJ2-1, with 9 nucleotides matching TRBD1. The V and J ends lost 6 bases and 10 bases, in that order; junction bases with no gene match: 13. Germline V gene sequence: CDR1 MDHEN, CDR2 SYDVKM. The CDR3 has 15 amino acids. The CDR3 loop reads CASSRGTGSRNEQFF. The DNA for the CDR3 is TGTGCCAGCAGCCGGGGGACAGGGAGTCGAAACGAGCAGTTCTTC.

This clone was recorded only once. The chain uses TRBV15 and TRBJ2-3, with a possible D match to TRBD2 (6 bases). CDR1 is LNHNV and CDR2 is YYDKDF in the germline V gene (reference sequence). This CDR3 is built from 14 residues. V lost 1 base, J lost 2 bases, and 7 bases lay in between. CDR3 in amino acids: CATSRGTITDTQYF. As DNA, the CDR3 is TGTGCCACCAGCAGAGGGACTATCACAGATACGCAGTATTTT.

The chain is built from TRBV3-1 (or the pseudogene TRBV3-2) and TRBJ1-4, with 8 bases fitting TRBD1. The germline CDR1 and CDR2 sequences are LGHDT and YNNKEL (reference sequence). J was trimmed by 3 bases and V by 8 bases; bases with no gene match: 20. The CDR3 has 19 amino acids. The CDR3 spells CASQAITQKQGGANEKLFF. CDR3 coding DNA: TGTGCCAGCCAGGCAATTACCCAGAAACAGGGGGGTGCTAATGAAAAACTGTTTTTT.

This sequence joins TRBV28 and TRBJ1-5, with D possibly TRBD1 on 6 matching bases. The V and J ends lost 2 bases and 9 bases respectively, with 14 bases between them. Per germline, CDR1 MDHEN and CDR2 SYDVKM. CDR3 length: 14 amino acids. The CDR3 DNA follows: TGTGCCAGCAGTTTACCACAGGGCGCACGGCCCCAGCATTTT. As protein: CASSLPQGARPQHF.

The CDR3 DNA sequence: TGTGCCTGGAGTCAACAGGTTCACACTGAAGCTTTCTTT. Its protein product is CAWSQQVHTEAFF. The V and J genes are TRBV30 and TRBJ1-1; a possible D gene is TRBD1 (5 bases). Germline CDR1 and CDR2: GTSNPN and SVGIG (reference sequence). The V and J ends lost 2 bases and 3 bases respectively, with 10 bases between them. The CDR3 totals 13 residues.